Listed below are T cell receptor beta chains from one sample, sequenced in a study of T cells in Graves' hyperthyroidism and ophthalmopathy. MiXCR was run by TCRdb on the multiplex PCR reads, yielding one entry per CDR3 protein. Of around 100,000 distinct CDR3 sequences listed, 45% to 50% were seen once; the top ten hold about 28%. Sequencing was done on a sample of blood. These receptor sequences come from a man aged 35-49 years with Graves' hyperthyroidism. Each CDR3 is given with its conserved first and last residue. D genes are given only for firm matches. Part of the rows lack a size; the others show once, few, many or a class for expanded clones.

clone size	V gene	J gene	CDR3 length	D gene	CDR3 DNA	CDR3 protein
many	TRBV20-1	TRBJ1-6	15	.	TGCAGTGCTAGGAAAGGACAGCGAATCAATTCACCCCTCCACTTT	CSARKGQRINSPLHF
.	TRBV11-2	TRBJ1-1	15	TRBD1	TGTGCCAGCAGCTCCACCGGGACAGGGAGTACTGAAGCTTTCTTT	CASSSTGTGSTEAFF
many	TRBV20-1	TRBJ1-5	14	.	TGCAGTGCTAGCATCGGGTATAGCAATCAGCCCCAGCATTTT	CSASIGYSNQPQHF
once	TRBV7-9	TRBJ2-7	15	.	TGTGCCAGCAGCGTGGCCGGGCCTCCGGGGTACGAGCAGTACTTC	CASSVAGPPGYEQYF
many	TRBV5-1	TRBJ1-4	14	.	TGCGCCAGCAGCTTGGACTGGGGGGCTGAAAAACTGTTTTTT	CASSLDWGAEKLFF
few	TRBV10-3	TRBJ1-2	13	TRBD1	TGTGCCAGCAGCCAGGGGGGGGTCTATGGCTACACCTTC	CASSQGGVYGYTF
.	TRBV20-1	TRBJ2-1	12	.	TGCAGTGCTAGGGGGAGTTACAATGAGCAGTTCTTC	CSARGSYNEQFF
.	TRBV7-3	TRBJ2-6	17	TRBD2	TGTGCCAGCAGCGGTGGGACTAGCGGGGCCGGGGCCAACGTCCTGACTTTC	CASSGGTSGAGANVLTF
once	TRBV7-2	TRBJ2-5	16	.	TGTGCCAGCAGCTTACTGGTCTGGGGAGGAGAAGAGACCCAGTACTTC	CASSLLVWGGEETQYF
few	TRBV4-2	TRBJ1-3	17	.	TGTGCCAGCGATAGGCTACGACTACTTGACTCTGGAAACACCATATATTTT	CASDRLRLLDSGNTIYF
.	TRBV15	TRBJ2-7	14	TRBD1	TGTGCCACCAGCGGAACAGGGGGGCCCTACGAGCAGTACTTC	CATSGTGGPYEQYF
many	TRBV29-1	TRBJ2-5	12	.	TGCAGCGTTGTGAGTTCCCAAGAGACCCAGTACTTC	CSVVSSQETQYF
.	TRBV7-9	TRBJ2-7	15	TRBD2	TGTGCCAGCAGCTTGACTAGCGGTCGGGCCTACGAGCGGTACTTC	CASSLTSGRAYERYF
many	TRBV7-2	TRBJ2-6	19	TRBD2	TGTGCCAGCAGTTCGGGACTAGCGGTGATGAACTCTGGGGCCAACGTCCTGACTTTC	CASSSGLAVMNSGANVLTF
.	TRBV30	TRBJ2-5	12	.	TGTGCCTGGTCAGGACAGCAAGAGACCCAGTACTTC	CAWSGQQETQYF
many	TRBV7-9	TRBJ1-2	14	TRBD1	TGTGCCAGCAGCTTTGGGACAGGAATCTATGGCTACACCTTC	CASSFGTGIYGYTF
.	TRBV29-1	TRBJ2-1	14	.	TGCAGCTCATCCTCGGGAGTCTCCTACAATGAGCAGTTCTTC	CSSSSGVSYNEQFF
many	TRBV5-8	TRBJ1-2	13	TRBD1	TGTGCCAGCAGCGGCGACAGGGGCTATGGCTACACCTTC	CASSGDRGYGYTF
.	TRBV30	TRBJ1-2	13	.	TGTGCCTGGACCCTTGACAGCGTTTATGGCTACACCTTC	CAWTLDSVYGYTF
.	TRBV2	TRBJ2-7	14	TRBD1	TGTGCCAGCAGGGGTGACAGGGGGGGTTACGAGCAGTACTTC	CASRGDRGGYEQYF
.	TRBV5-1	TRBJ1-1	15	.	TGCGCCAGCAGCTTGGCCTTGAGAGCTAGCACTGAAGCTTTCTTT	CASSLALRASTEAFF
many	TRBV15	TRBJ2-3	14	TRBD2	TGTGCCACCAGCGTGGCGGGGGGTGGGGATACGCAGTATTTT	CATSVAGGGDTQYF
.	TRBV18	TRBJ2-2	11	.	TGTGCTACCCAAGGGGCCGGGGAGCTGTTTTTT	CATQGAGELFF
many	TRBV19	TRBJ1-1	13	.	TGTGCCAGTAGTATTGCCAGGAACACTGAAGCTTTCTTT	CASSIARNTEAFF
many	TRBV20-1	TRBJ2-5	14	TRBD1	TGCAGTGCTAGAACAGGGGGGAGACAAGAGACCCAGTACTTC	CSARTGGRQETQYF
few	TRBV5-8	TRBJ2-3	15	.	TGTGCCAGCAGCTTACCCGGGCCTAGCACAGATACGCAGTGTTTT	CASSLPGPSTDTQCF
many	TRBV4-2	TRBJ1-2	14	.	TGTGCCAGCAGCCAAGAAGGGAAAGCAGATGGCTACACCTTC	CASSQEGKADGYTF
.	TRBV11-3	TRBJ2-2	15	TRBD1	TGTGCCAGCAGCCCCGGGACAGTTACCACCGGGGAGCTGTTTTTT	CASSPGTVTTGELFF
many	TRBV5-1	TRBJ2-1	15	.	TGCGCCAGCAGCGGTTCCCGCTCTACCTACAATGAGCAGTTCTTC	CASSGSRSTYNEQFF
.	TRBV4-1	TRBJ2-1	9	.	TGCGCCAGCAGCGACGAGCAGTTCTTC	CASSDEQFF
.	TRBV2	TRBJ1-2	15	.	TGTGCCAGCAGTTCCACCGGACTGATTAACTATGGCTACACCTTC	CASSSTGLINYGYTF
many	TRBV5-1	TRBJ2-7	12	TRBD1	TGCGCCAGCACGGGACAGGCCCTCGAGCAGTACTTC	CASTGQALEQYF
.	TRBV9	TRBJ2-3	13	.	TGTGCCAGCAGCGTAGCCGGGACAGATACGCAGTATTTT	CASSVAGTDTQYF
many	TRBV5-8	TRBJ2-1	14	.	TGTGCCAGCAGCTCGCTCTTATTGCCCAATGAGCAGTTCTTC	CASSSLLLPNEQFF
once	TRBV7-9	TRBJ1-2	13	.	TGTGCCAGCAGAGAGCGGGGGATAAATGGCTACACCTTC	CASRERGINGYTF
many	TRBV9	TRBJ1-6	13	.	TGTGCCAGCAGCGCGACGGGAAATTCACCCCTCCACTTT	CASSATGNSPLHF
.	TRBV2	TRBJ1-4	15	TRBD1	TGTGCCAGCAGTTACGACAGGGTCACTAATGAAAAACTGTTTTTT	CASSYDRVTNEKLFF
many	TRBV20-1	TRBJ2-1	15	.	TGCAGTGCCACGTGGCGTCGGACGAGAGGCAATGAGCAGTTCTTC	CSATWRRTRGNEQFF
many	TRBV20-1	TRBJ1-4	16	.	TGCAGTGCTAAAGGGACAAACCCACCAACTAATGAAAAACTGTTTTTT	CSAKGTNPPTNEKLFF
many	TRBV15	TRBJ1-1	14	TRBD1	TGTGCCACCAGCAGTCTTCAGGGGGGCACTGAAGCTTTCTTT	CATSSLQGGTEAFF
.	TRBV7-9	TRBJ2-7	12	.	TGTGCCAGCAGATGGCATGCTGGCGAGCAGTACTTC	CASRWHAGEQYF
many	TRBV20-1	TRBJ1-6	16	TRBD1	TGCAGTGCCCGGGGGGGACAGCTTCCCTATAATTCACCCCTCCACTTT	CSARGGQLPYNSPLHF
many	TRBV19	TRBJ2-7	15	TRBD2	TGTGCCAGTAAAGCCGGGACTAGCGGATCCTACGAGCAGTACTTC	CASKAGTSGSYEQYF
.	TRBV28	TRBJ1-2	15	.	TGTGCCAGCAGTTTTACGGGGAAGAGGTACTATGGCTACACCTTC	CASSFTGKRYYGYTF
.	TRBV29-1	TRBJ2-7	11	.	TGCAGCGTAGAGGATAACTACGAGCAGTACTTC	CSVEDNYEQYF
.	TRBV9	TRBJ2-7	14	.	TGTGCCAGCAGCGTAGAGGTAGACTCCTACGAGCAGTACTTC	CASSVEVDSYEQYF
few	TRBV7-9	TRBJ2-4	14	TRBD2	TGTGCCAGCAGCCTTAGCGGGGGAATGGACATTCAGTACTTC	CASSLSGGMDIQYF
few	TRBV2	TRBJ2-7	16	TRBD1	TGTGCCAGCTCACCACGTACCGGGACAGGGTCCTACGAGCAGTACTTC	CASSPRTGTGSYEQYF